This TCR beta chain was documented in a study of cytomegalovirus exposure and HLA in healthy donors. Overall study context: Approximately 85 million unique TCRs from HLA-typed donors made up an early data release.

The PCR was carried out with 60 Vbeta primers and 13 Jbeta primers. The method was immunoSEQ multiplex PCR; TCRdb's version includes in-frame clones alone and lacks a portion of them. Seen in this sample are about 48,000 clones; the ten most common clones hold 5.5% to 7%. Germline values: CDR1 PRHDT, CDR2 FYEKMQ (reference sequence). The CDR3 contains 13 residues. V was clipped by 0 bases and J by 5 bases, with 5 bases between them. The genes are TRBV13 and TRBJ1-5; D unresolved. The sequence was collected from a male donor in good health and CMV-seropositive. The sample comprised PBMCs. In DNA, the CDR3 is TGTGCCAGCAGCTTAGGCCCCGATCAGCCCCAGCATTTT. The encoded protein is CASSLGPDQPQHF.